The clone carrying this T cell receptor (beta chain) was counted only a few times. No antigen is known for it. This sample was taken from a study of T cells after yellow fever vaccination. Study-level points and caveats: Repertoires obtained by FACS sorting could include abundant clonotypes that entered as contaminants from the bulk population. A large majority of primary-vaccination clones showed up again after the booster (about 97% CD4, around 90% CD8).

TCRdb passed the 5' RACE reads through MiXCR, listing each CDR3 protein once. The data show 550,000 or so distinct CDR3 sequences, roughly 19% seen once. The trim removed 0 bases at V and 7 bases at J, leaving 6 bases unmatched. The CDR3 is made up of 15 amino acids. Germline V gene sequence: CDR1 SGHDT, CDR2 YYEEEE. J is TRBJ2-7 and V is TRBV5-6, with 11 bases matching TRBD2. Material: PBMCs, obtained 15 days after the yellow fever booster vaccination. This TCR came from a man aged 30 to 45 who received the YFV17D yellow fever vaccine. The CDR3 region is CASSLEASGRWEQYF. As DNA, the CDR3 is TGTGCCAGCAGCTTGGAAGCTAGCGGGAGGTGGGAGCAGTACTTC.